Each of the 9 T cell receptor beta chains below was sequenced from the same sample in a study of CD8+CD57+ T cells in acquired aplastic anemia. The use of genomic DNA as template underpinned the TCR beta VDJ and CDR3 profiling. Using its own MiXCR run on the reads, TCRdb lists one record per CDR3 protein. The sample shows around 170,000 distinct CDR3 sequences, 40% to 50% of them seen only once. Sequencing involved patients with CD8+CD57+ cell expansion previously shown by flow cytometry. The specimen was sorted CD4+, CD8+, or CD8+CD57+ T cells (not recorded which) from PBMCs. The source is a human donor with aplastic anemia.

This clonotype was observed many times. The J gene is TRBJ2-7, the V gene TRBV28; 7 bases fit TRBD1. Trimming at V came to 6 bases and at J to 6 bases, leaving 11 bases not matched to a gene. The CDR3 extends over 14 amino acids. The germline gives CDR1 MDHEN, CDR2 SYDVKM. In DNA, the CDR3 is TGTGCCAGCAGCCAGGGACAGCGGTTCGCCGAGCAGTACTTC. This sequence encodes CASSQGQRFAEQYF. The variable domain in full, completed from reference TRBV28 and TRBJ2-7, reads DVKVTQSSRYLVKRTGEKVFLECVQDMDHENMFWYRQDPGLGLRLIYFSYDVKMKEKGDIPEGYSVSREKKERFSLILESASTNQTSMYLCASSQGQRFAEQYFGPGTRLTVT.

There are many counts of this clonotype. The CDR3 is CASSLDLAAYGYTF. Written as DNA, the CDR3 is TGTGCCAGCAGCTTAGATCTGGCAGCCTATGGCTACACCTTC. The V call is TRBV11-2, the J call TRBJ1-2, with no clear D. The V gene's germline CDR1 is SGHAT and CDR2 FQNNGV. This CDR3 comprises 14 residues. With 0 bases removed from V and 4 bases from J, the gap between germline ends came to 9 bases.

Remarks on this clonotype: The germline gene is not matched at one end of the junction; a read error may be the cause. V and J are TRBV9 and TRBJ2-3, with 11 bases that match TRBD2. Germline CDR1 and CDR2: SGDLS and YYNGEE. The CDR3 is 15 residues long. CDR3 amino acids: CASSIAGGPADTRYF. The DNA for the CDR3 is TGTGCCAGCAGCATAGCGGGAGGGCCCGCAGATACGCGGTATTTT.

This clonotype has just a few counts. The gene calls are TRBV24-1 and TRBJ2-1; maybe TRBD1 (5 bases). CDR3 length: 16 residues. Trimming cost V 5 bases and J 0 bases, with 13 bases left between them. Per the germline V gene, CDR1 is KGHDR and CDR2 is SFDVKD. The CDR3 region is CATSAGHLSSYNEQFF. The CDR3 bases are TGTGCCACCAGTGCCGGACACCTGAGCTCCTACAATGAGCAGTTCTTC.

This clonotype was seen only a few times. The V call is TRBV11-2, the J call TRBJ2-6; D uncertain. This CDR3 contains 18 residues. Germline CDR1 reads SGHAT; CDR2 reads FQNNGV. The V gene lost 8 bases and the J gene lost 0 bases, with 20 bases spanning the gap. The DNA of the CDR3 is TGTGCCAGCCAAACGATGCCGTTCGCAAACTCTGGGGCCAACGTCCTGACTTTC. Translating it yields CASQTMPFANSGANVLTF.

For this clonotype: Being one base from a much bigger clone, this may be a read error. The chain uses TRBV5-4 and TRBJ2-1; possible D gene TRBD1, 6 bases. Germline CDR1 is SGHNT and CDR2 is YYREEE (reference sequence). Trimming removed 1 base at V and 10 bases at J, with 18 bases between. This CDR3 is built from 15 residues. In DNA form, the CDR3 reads TGTGCCAGCAGCTTGTGGGGGACAACGCATGCAGAGCAGTTCTTC. The encoded protein is CASSLWGTTHAEQFF.

DNA for the CDR3: TGTGCCAGCAGCTACGTGCGGGGCGAAGCTAACTATGGCTACACCTTC. Amino acids: CASSYVRGEANYGYTF. The chain has TRBV7-3 and TRBJ1-2, with D possibly matching TRBD1 (5 bases). Trimming took off 4 bases at V and 0 bases at J, with 15 bases between the two ends. Germline CDR1 is SGHTA and CDR2 is FQGTGA. This CDR3 is 16 amino acids long.

This rearrangement joins TRBV10-2 to TRBJ2-1; no firm D call. The CDR3 is made up of 13 amino acids. CDR1 WSHSY and CDR2 SAAADI come from the germline V gene. V lost 6 bases and J lost 3, with 9 bases in between. The DNA of the CDR3 is TGCGCCAGCAGGACTGAGATCTACAATGAGCAGTTCTTC. Translation gives CASRTEIYNEQFF.

This clonotype has at least ten counts. The chain combines TRBV7-3 with TRBJ2-1, with unresolved D. V lost 5 bases and J 7 bases, leaving 12 bases between the germline ends. Germline V lookup: CDR1 SGHTA, CDR2 FQGTGA. This CDR3 is built from 13 residues. The CDR3 loop reads CASSPGGGNEQFF. In DNA form, the CDR3 reads TGTGCCAGCAGCCCCGGCGGTGGGAATGAGCAGTTCTTC.